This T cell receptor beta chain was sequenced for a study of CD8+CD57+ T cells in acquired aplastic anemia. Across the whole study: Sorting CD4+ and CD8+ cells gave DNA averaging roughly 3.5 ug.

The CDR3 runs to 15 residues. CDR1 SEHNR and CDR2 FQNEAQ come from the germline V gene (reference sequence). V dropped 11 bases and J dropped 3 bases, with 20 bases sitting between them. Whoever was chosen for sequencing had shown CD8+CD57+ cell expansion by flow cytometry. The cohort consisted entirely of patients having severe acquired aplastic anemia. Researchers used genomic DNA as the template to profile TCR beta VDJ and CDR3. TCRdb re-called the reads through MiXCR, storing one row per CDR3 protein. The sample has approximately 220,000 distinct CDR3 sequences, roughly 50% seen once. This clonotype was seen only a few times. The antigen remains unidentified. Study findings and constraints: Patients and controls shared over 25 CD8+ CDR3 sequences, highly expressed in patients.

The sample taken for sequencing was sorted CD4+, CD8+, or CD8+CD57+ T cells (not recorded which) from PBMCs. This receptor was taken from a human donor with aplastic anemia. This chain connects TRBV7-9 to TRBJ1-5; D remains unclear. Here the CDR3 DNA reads TGTGCCTGGAGTCATTCCCCTGGAGCCAATCAGCCCCAGCATTTT. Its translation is CAWSHSPGANQPQHF.